This TCR beta chain was sequenced in a study of T cell changes during pregnancy in multiple sclerosis. This CDR3 has 12 residues. Germline assignment: CDR1 SGHDT and CDR2 YYEEEE. The V end was cut by 0 bases, the J end by 7 bases, with 8 bases between. Sequencing was performed with immunoSEQ multiplex PCR; in TCRdb, only in-frame clones are kept and a portion is missing. In the table there are about 66,000 clones, 90% to 95% of which are singletons. The source is a female donor with multiple sclerosis, enrolled in a pregnancy study. The chain combines TRBV5-6 with TRBJ2-7; weak D call: TRBD1 (5 bases). The specimen comprised CD8+ T cells from peripheral blood mononuclear cells, sampled before pregnancy. In nucleotides, the CDR3 is TGTGCCAGCAGCTTGGGAAAGGGGGAGCAGTACTTC. This sequence encodes CASSLGKGEQYF.